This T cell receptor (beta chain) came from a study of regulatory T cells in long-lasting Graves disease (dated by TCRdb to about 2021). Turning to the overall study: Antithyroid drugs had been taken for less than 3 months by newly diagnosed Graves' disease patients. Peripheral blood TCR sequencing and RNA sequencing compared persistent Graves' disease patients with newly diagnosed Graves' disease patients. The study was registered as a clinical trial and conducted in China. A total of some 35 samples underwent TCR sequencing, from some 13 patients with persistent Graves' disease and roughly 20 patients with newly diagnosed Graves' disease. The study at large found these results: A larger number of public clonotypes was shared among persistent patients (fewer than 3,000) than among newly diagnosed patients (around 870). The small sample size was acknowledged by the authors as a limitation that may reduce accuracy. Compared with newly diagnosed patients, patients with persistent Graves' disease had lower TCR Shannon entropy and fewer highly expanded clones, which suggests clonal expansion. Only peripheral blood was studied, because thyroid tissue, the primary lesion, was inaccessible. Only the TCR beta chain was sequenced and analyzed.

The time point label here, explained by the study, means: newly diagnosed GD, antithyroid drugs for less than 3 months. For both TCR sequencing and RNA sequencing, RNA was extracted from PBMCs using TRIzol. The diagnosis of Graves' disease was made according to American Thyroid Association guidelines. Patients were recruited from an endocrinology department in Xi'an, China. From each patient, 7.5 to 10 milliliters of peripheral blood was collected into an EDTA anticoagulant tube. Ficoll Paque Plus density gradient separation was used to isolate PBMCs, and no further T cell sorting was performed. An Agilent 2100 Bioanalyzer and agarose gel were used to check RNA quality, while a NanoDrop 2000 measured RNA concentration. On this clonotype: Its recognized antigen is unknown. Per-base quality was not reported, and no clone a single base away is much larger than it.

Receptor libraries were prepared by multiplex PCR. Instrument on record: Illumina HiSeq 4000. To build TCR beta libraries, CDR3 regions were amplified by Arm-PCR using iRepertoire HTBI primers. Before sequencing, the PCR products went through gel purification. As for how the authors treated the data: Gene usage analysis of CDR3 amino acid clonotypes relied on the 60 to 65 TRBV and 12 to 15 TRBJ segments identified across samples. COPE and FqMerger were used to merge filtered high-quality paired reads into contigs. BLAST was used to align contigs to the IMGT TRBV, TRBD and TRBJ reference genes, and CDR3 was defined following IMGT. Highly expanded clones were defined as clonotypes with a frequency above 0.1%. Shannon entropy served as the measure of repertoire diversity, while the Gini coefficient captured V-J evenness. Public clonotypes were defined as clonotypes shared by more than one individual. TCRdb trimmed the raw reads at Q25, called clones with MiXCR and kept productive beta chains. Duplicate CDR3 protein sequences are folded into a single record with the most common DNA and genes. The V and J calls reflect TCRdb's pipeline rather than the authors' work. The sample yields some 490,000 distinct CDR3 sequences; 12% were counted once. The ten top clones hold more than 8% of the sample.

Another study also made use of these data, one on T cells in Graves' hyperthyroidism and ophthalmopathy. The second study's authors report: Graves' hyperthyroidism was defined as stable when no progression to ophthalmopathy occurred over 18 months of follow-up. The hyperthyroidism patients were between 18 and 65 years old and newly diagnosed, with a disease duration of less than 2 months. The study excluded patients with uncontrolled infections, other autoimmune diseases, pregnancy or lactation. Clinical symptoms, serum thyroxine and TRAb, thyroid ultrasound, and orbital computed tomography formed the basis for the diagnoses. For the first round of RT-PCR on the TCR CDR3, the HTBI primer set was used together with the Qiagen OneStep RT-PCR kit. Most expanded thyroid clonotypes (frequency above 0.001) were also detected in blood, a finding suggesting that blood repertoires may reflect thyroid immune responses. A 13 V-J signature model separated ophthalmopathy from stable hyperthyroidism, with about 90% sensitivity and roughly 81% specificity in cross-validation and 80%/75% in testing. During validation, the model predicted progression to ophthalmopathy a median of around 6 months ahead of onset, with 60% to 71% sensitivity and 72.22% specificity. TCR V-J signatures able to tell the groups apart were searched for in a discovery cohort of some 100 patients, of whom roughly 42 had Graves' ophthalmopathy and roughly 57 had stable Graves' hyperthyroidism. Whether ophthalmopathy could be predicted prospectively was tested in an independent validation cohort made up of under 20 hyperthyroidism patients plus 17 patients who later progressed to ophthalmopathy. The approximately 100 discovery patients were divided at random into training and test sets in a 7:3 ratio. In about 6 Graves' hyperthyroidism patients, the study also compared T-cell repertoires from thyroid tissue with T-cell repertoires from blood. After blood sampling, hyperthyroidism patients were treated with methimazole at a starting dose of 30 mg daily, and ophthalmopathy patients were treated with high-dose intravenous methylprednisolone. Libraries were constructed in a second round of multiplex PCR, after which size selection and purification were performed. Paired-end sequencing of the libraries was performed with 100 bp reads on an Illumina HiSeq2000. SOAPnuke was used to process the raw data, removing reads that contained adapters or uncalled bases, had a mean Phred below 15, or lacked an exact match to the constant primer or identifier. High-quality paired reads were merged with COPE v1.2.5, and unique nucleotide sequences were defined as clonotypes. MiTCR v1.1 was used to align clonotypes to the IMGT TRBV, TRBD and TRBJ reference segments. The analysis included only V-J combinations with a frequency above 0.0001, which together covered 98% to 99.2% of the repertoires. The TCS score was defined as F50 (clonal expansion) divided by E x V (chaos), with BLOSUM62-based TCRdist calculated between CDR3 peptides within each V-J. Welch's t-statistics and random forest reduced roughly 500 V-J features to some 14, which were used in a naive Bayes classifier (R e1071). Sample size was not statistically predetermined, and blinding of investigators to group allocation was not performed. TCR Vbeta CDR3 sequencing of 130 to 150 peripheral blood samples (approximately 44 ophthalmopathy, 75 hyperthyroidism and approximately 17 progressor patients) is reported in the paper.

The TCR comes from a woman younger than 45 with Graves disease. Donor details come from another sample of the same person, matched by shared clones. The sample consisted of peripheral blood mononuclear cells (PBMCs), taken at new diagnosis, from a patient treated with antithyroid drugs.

The DNA sequence reads TGTGCCAGCTCACCAGGCAGGGGAGGAGGCTACACCTTC. Protein translation: CASSPGRGGGYTF. The V gene is TRBV18 and the J gene is TRBJ1-2; TRBD1 is a possible D gene, resting on 6 matching bases. A distance of 12 bases separates the germline ends of V and J, which lose 2 bases and 8 bases respectively. CDR1 and CDR2, per the germline V gene, are KGHSH and LQKENI. Inclusive of the bounding cysteine and phenylalanine, the CDR3 is 13 residues long. Solely the CDR3 DNA is kept, with 39 bases framed from the first base.